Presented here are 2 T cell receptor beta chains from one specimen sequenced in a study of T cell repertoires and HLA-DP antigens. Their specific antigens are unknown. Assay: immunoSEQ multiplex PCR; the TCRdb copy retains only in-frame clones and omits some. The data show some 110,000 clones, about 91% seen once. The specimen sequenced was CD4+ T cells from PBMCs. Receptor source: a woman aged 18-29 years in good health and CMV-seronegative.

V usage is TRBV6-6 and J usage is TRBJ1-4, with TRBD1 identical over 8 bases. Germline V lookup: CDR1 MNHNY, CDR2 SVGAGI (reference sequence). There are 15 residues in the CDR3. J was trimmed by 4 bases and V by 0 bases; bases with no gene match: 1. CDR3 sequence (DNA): TGTGCCAGCAGTTACTCGGGACAGGTTAATGAAAAACTGTTTTTT. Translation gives CASSYSGQVNEKLFF.

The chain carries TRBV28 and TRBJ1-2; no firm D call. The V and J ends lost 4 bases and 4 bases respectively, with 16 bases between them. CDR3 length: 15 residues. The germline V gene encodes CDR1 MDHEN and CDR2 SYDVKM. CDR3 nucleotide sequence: TGTGCCAGCAGTTCAAGCGCCAGGCCTCTCTATGGCTACACCTTC. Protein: CASSSSARPLYGYTF.